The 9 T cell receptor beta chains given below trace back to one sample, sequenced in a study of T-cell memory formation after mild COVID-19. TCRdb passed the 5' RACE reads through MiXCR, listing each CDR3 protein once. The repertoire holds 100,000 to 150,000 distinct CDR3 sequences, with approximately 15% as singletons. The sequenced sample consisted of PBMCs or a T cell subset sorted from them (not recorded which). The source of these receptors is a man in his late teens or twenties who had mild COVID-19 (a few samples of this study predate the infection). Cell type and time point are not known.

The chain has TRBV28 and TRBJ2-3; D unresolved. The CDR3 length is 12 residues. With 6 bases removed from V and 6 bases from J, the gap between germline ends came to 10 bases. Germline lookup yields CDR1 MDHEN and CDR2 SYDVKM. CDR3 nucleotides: TGTGCCAGCAGCCCAGTCCTGGATACGCAGTATTTT. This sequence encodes CASSPVLDTQYF.

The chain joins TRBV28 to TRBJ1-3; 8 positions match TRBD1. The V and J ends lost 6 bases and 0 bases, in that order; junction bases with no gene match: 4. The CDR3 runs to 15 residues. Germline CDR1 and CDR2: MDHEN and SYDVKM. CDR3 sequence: CASRSGGGSGNTIYF. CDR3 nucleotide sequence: TGTGCCAGCAGATCAGGGGGCGGCTCTGGAAACACCATATATTTT.

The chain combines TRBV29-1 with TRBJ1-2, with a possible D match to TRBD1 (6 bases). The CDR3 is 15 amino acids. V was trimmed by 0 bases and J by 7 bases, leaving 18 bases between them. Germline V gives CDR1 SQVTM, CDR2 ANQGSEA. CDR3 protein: CSVEDLQGFRSGYTF. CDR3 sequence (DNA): TGCAGCGTTGAAGATCTTCAGGGGTTTAGAAGTGGCTACACCTTC.

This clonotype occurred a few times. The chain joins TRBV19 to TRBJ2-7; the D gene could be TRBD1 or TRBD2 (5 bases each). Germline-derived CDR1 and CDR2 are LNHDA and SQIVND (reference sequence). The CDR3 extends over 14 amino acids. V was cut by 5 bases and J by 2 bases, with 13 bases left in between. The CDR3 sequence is CASSARDGPYEQYF. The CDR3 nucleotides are TGTGCCAGTAGTGCCCGGGACGGGCCCTACGAGCAGTACTTC.

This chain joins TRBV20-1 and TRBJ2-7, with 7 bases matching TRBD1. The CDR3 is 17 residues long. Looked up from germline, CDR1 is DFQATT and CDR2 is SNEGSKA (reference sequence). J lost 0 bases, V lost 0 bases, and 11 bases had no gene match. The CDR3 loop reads CSARDLMGRQGSYEQYF. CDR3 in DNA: TGCAGTGCTAGAGATCTCATGGGGAGACAGGGCTCCTACGAGCAGTACTTC.

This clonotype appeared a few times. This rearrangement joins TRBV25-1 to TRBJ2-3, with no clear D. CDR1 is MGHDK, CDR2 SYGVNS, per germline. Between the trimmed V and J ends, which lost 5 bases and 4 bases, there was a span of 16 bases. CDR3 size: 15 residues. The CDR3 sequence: CASSQDRSRADTQYF. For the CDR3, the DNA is TGTGCCAGCAGTCAGGACCGGTCTCGGGCAGATACGCAGTATTTT. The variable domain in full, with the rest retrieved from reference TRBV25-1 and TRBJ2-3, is EADIYQTPRYLVIGTGKKITLECSQTMGHDKMYWYQQDPGMELHLIHYSYGVNSTEKGDLSSESTVSRIRTEHFPLTLESARPSHTSQYLCASSQDRSRADTQYFGPGTRLTVL.

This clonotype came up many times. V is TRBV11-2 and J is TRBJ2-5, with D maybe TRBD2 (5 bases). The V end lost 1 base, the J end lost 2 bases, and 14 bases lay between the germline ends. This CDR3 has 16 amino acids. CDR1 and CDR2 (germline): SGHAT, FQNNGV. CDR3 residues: CASSLVRLSGQETQYF. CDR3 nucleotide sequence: TGTGCCAGCAGCTTAGTAAGACTATCGGGGCAAGAGACCCAGTACTTC.

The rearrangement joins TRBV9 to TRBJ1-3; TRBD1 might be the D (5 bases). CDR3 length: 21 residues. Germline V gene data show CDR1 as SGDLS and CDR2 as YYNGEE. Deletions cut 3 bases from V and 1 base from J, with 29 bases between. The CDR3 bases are TGTGCCAGCAGCGCCCCGGGGACGAGGCCACTTCAGCTAAATTCTGGAAACACCATATATTTT. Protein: CASSAPGTRPLQLNSGNTIYF. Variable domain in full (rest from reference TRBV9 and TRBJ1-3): DSGVTQTPKHLITATGQRVTLRCSPRSGDLSVYWYQQSLDQGLQFLIQYYNGEERAKGNILERFSAQQFPDLHSELNLSSLELGDSALYFCASSAPGTRPLQLNSGNTIYFGEGSWLTVV.

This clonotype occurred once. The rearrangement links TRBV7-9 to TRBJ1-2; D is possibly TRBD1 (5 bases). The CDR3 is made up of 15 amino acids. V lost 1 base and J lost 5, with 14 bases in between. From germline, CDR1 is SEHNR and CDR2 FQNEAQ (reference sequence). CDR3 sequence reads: CASSLGGTETYGYTF. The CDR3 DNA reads TGTGCCAGCAGCTTAGGAGGGACGGAGACTTATGGCTACACCTTC.